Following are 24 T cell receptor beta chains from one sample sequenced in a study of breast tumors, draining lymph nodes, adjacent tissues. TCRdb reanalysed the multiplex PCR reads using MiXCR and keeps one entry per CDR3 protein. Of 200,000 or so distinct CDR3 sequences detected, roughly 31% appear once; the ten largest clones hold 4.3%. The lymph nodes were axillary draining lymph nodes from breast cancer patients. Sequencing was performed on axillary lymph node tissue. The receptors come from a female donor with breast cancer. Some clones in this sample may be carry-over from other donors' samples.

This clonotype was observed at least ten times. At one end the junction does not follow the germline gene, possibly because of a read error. The DNA for the CDR3 is TGTGCCAGCAGCCCCAGGGGGTCTGGGGCCAACGTCCTGCCTTTC. Its translation is CASSPRGSGANVLPF. V usage is TRBV7-9 and J usage is TRBJ2-6, with 7 bases that match TRBD1. The germline V gene encodes CDR1 SEHNR and CDR2 FQNEAQ (reference sequence). The CDR3 sequence is 15 residues long. The variable domain in full, with the rest retrieved from reference TRBV7-9 and TRBJ2-6, is DTGVSQNPRHKITKRGQNVTFRCDPISEHNRLYWYRQTLGQGPEFLTYFQNEAQLEKSRLLSDRFSAERPKGSFSTLEIQRTEQGDSAMYLCASSPRGSGANVLPFGAGSRLTVL.

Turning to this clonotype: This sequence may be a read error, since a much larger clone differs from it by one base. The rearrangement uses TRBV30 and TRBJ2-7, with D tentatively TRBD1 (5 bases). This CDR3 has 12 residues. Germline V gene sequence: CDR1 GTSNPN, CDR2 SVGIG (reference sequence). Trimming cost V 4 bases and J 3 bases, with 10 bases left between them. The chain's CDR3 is CAWNRIGYEQYF. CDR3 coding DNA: TGTGCCTGGAACAGGATAGGCTACGAGCAGTACTTC.

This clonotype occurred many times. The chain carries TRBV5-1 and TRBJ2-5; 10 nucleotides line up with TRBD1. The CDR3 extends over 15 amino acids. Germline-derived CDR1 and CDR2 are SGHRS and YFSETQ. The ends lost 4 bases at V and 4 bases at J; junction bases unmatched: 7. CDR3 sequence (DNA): TGCGCCAGCAGCGGGAGGGACAGGGGTTTAGAGACCCAGTACTTC. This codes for CASSGRDRGLETQYF.

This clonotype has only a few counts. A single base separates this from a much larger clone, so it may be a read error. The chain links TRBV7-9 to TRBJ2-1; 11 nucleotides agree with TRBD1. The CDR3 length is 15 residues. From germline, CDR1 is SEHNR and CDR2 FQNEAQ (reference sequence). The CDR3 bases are TGTGCCAGCAGCCGAGGGACAGGGGGTATCAATGAGCAGCTCTTC. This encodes CASSRGTGGINEQLF.

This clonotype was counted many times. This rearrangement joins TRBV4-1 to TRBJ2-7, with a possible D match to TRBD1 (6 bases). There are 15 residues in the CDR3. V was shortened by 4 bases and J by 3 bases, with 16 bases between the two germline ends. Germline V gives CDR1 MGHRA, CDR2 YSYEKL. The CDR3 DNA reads TGCGCCAGCAGCCCAGGGGCGGGCCCTCTCTACGAGCAGTACTTC. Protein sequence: CASSPGAGPLYEQYF.

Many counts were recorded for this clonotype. In DNA, the CDR3 is TGTGCCAGCAGTTACCGGGACATTGAGGATTCACCCCTCCACTTT. Encoded protein: CASSYRDIEDSPLHF. V usage is TRBV6-2 or TRBV6-3 and J usage is TRBJ1-6, with D maybe TRBD1 (6 bases). CDR3 length: 15 residues. Trimming took 2 bases from V and 8 from J, leaving 13 bases between them. CDR1 is MNHEY, CDR2 SVGEGT, per germline.

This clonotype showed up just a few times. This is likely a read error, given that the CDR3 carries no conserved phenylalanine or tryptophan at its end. CDR3 residues: CASMRYSGTANYGYTS. In nucleotides, the CDR3 is TGTGCCAGTATGCGATACTCGGGAACCGCTAACTATGGCTACACCTCC. V and J are TRBV19 and TRBJ1-2; D uncertain. Between the trimmed V and J ends, which lost 7 bases and 0 bases, there was a span of 18 bases. Germline CDR1 reads LNHDA; CDR2 reads SQIVND (reference sequence). CDR3 length: 16 amino acids.

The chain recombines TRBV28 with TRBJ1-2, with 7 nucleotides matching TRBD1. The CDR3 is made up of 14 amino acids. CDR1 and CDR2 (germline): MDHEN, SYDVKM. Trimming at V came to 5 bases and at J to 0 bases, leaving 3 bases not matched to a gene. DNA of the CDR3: TGTGCCAGCAGTACTACAGGGGCTAACTATGGCTACACCTTC. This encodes CASSTTGANYGYTF.

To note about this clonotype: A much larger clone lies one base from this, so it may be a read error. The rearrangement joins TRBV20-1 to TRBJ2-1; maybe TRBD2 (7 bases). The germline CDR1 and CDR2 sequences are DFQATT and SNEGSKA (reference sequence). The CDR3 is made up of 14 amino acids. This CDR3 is CSASPAGANTEQSF. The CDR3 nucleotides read TGCAGTGCTAGCCCGGCGGGGGCGAACACTGAGCAGTCCTTC.

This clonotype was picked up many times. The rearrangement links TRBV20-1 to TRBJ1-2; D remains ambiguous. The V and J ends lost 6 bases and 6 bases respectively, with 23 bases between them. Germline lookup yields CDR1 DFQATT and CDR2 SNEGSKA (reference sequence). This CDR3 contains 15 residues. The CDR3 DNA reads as TGCAGTGCCAGATTTAATGGAGGAGGCAGAGATGGCTACACCTTC. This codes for CSARFNGGGRDGYTF.

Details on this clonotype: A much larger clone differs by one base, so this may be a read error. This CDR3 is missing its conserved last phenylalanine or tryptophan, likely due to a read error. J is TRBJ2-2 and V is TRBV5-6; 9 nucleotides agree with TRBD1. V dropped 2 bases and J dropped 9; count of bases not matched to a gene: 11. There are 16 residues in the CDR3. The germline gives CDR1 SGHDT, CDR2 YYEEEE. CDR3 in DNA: TGTGCCAGCAGCTTCCAACCGGGACAGGGTCATCGGGAGCTGTTTTCT. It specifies CASSFQPGQGHRELFS.

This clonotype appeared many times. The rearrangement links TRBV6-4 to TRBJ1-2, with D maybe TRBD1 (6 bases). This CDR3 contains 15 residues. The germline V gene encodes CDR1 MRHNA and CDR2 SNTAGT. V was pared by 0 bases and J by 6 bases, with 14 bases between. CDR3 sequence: CASSDSSRGVDGYTF. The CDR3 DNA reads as TGTGCCAGCAGTGACTCGAGTAGGGGGGTGGATGGCTACACCTTC.

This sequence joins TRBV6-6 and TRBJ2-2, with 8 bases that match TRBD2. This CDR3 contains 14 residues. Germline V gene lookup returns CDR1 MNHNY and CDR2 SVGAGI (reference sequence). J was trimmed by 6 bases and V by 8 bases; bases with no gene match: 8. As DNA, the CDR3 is TGTGCCAGCGGGCGGGAGCGGGAGTCCGGGGAGCTGTTTTTT. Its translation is CASGRERESGELFF.

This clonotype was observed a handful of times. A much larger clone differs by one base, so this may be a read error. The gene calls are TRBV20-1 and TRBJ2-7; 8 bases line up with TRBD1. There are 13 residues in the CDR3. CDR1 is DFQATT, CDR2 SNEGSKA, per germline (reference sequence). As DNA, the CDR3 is TGCAGTGCTAGAGATGGGGACAGGTACGCGCAGTACTTC. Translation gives CSARDGDRYAQYF.

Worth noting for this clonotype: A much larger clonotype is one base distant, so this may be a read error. In DNA, the CDR3 is TGTGCCAGCAGGCCAGGGGAGGGCTACACCTTC. The encoded protein is CASRPGEGYTF. The chain uses TRBV6-6 and TRBJ1-2, with D possibly being TRBD1 (6 bases). The CDR3 consists of 11 residues. Germline CDR1 and CDR2: MNHNY and SVGAGI (reference sequence). Deletions cut 6 bases from V and 8 bases from J, with 10 bases between.

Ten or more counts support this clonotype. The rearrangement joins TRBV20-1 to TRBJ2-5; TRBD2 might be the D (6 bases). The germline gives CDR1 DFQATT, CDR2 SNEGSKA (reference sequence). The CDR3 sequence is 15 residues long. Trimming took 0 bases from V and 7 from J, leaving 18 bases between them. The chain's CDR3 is CSAREGTGVQGTQYF. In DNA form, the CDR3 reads TGCAGTGCTAGAGAAGGGACTGGCGTTCAGGGGACCCAGTACTTC.

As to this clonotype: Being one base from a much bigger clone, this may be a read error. CDR3 in DNA: TGTGCCAACAAACCGGACAGATTACAAGAGACCCAGTACTTC. Its translation: CANKPDRLQETQYF. V and J are TRBV6-2 or TRBV6-3 and TRBJ2-5; D is possibly TRBD1 (6 bases). The length of the CDR3 is 14 residues. The V and J ends lost 10 bases and 2 bases respectively, with 17 bases between them. The germline CDR1 and CDR2 sequences are MNHEY and SVGEGT.

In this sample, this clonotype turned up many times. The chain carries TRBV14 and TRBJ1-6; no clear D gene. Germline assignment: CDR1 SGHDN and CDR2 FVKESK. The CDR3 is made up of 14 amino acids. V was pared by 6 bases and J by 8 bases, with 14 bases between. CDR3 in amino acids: CASREESIYSPLHF. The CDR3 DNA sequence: TGTGCCAGCAGAGAGGAGAGTATCTATTCACCCCTCCACTTT.

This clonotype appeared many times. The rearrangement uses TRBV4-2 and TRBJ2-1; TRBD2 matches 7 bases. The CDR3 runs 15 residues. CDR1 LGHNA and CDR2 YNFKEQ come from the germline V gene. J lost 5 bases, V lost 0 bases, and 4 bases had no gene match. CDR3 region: CASSQDLGGNNEQFF. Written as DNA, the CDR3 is TGTGCCAGCAGCCAAGATCTGGGGGGGAACAATGAGCAGTTCTTC.

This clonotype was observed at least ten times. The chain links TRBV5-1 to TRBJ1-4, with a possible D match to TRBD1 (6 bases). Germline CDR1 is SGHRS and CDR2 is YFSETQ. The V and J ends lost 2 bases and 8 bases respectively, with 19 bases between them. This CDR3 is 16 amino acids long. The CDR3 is CASSLGLRGIDEKLFF. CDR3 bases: TGCGCCAGCAGCTTAGGTCTGAGGGGGATCGACGAAAAACTGTTTTTT. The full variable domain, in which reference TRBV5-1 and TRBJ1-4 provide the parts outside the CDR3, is KAGVTQTPRYLIKTRGQQVTLSCSPISGHRSVSWYQQTPGQGLQFLFEYFSETQRNKGNFPGRFSGRQFSNSRSEMNVSTLELGDSALYLCASSLGLRGIDEKLFFGSGTQLSVL.

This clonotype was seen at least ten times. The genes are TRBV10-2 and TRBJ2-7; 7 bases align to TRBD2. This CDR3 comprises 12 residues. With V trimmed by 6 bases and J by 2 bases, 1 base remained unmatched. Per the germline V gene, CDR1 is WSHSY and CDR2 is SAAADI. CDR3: CASRGTTYEQYF. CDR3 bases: TGCGCCAGCAGGGGGACTACCTACGAGCAGTACTTC.

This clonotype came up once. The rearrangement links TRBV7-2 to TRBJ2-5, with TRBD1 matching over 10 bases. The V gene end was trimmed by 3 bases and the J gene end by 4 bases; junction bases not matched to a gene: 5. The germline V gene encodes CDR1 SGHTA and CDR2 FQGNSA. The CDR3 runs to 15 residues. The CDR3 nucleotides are TGTGCCAGCAGCTTGGACAGGGGGGTGAGAGAGACCCAGTACTTC. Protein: CASSLDRGVRETQYF.

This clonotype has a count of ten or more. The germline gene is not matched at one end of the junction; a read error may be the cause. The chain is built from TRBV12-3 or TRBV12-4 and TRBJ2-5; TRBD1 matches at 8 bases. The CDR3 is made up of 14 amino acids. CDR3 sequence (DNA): TGTGCTAGCAGCCCTCGGACAGGGCAAGAGACCCAGTACTTC. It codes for CASSPRTGQETQYF.

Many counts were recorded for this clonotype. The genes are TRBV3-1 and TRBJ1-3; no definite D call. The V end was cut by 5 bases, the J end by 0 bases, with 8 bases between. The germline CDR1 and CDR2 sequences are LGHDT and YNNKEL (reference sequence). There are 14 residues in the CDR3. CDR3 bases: TGTGCCAGCAGCGCTCGGATCTCTGGAAACACCATATATTTT. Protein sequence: CASSARISGNTIYF.